A selection of T cell receptor beta chains follows, all from one sample in a study of T-cell memory formation after mild COVID-19. TCRdb re-derived calls from the 5' RACE reads in MiXCR, one entry per CDR3 protein. The sample yields around 430,000 distinct CDR3 sequences, roughly 15% seen once. The source material was PBMCs or a T cell subset sorted from them (not recorded which). These receptors were taken from a man between 18 and 29 years old who had mild COVID-19 (a few samples of this study predate the infection). Cell type and time point are not known. Both conserved end residues are part of each CDR3. The D gene is left open where the match is weak. Not all rows give a size; the values are once, few, many and, for expanded clones, a class.

clone_size: few; d_call: -; j_call: TRBJ2-6; v_call: TRBV5-1; cdr3_aa: CASSYTSGANVLTF; cdr3_nt: TGCGCCAGCAGCTACACCTCCGGGGCCAACGTCCTGACTTTC
clone_size: few; d_call: TRBD2; j_call: TRBJ2-2; v_call: TRBV20-1; cdr3_aa: CSARDGTSGVVTGELFF; cdr3_nt: TGCAGTGCTAGAGACGGTACTAGCGGGGTTGTAACCGGGGAGCTGTTTTTT
clone_size: many; d_call: -; j_call: TRBJ2-2; v_call: TRBV7-6; cdr3_aa: CASSLGTGITASTGELFF; cdr3_nt: TGTGCCAGCAGCTTAGGAACAGGGATTACGGCGAGCACCGGGGAGCTGTTTTTT
clone_size: -; d_call: TRBD1; j_call: TRBJ2-2; v_call: TRBV12-3/TRBV12-4; cdr3_aa: CASSAGGWTGELFF; cdr3_nt: TGTGCCAGCAGTGCAGGGGGTTGGACCGGGGAGCTGTTTTTT
clone_size: -; d_call: TRBD2; j_call: TRBJ2-2; v_call: TRBV12-3/TRBV12-4; cdr3_aa: CASSSWTSGGPTGELFF; cdr3_nt: TGTGCCAGCAGCTCTTGGACTAGCGGGGGGCCGACCGGGGAGCTGTTTTTT
clone_size: few; d_call: -; j_call: TRBJ2-3; v_call: TRBV6-5; cdr3_aa: CASSYSRSTDTQYF; cdr3_nt: TGTGCCAGCAGTTACTCGAGGAGCACAGATACGCAGTATTTT
clone_size: few; d_call: -; j_call: TRBJ2-1; v_call: TRBV7-6; cdr3_aa: CASSRQGLTNEQFF; cdr3_nt: TGTGCCAGCAGTAGGCAGGGGCTGACCAATGAGCAGTTCTTC
clone_size: few; d_call: -; j_call: TRBJ2-1; v_call: TRBV4-1; cdr3_aa: CASSQDTTSTYNEQFF; cdr3_nt: TGCGCCAGCAGCCAAGATACGACTTCAACCTACAATGAGCAGTTCTTC
clone_size: many; d_call: -; j_call: TRBJ2-5; v_call: TRBV18; cdr3_aa: CASSRGQEETQYF; cdr3_nt: TGTGCCAGCTCACGGGGACAAGAAGAGACCCAGTACTTC
clone_size: -; d_call: -; j_call: TRBJ1-5; v_call: TRBV15; cdr3_aa: CATSSFGAYQPQHF; cdr3_nt: TGTGCCACCAGCAGTTTCGGGGCGTATCAGCCCCAGCATTTT
clone_size: -; d_call: -; j_call: TRBJ2-7; v_call: TRBV6-2/TRBV6-3; cdr3_aa: CASSYVTGAGEQYF; cdr3_nt: TGTGCCAGCAGCTACGTGACAGGAGCGGGGGAGCAGTACTTC
clone_size: few; d_call: -; j_call: TRBJ1-4; v_call: TRBV20-1; cdr3_aa: CSASPRQGLGKLFF; cdr3_nt: TGCAGTGCTAGTCCGAGGCAGGGCCTGGGAAAACTGTTTTTT
clone_size: few; d_call: -; j_call: TRBJ2-1; v_call: TRBV6-2/TRBV6-3; cdr3_aa: CASSRANNNEQFF; cdr3_nt: TGTGCCAGCAGTCGAGCGAATAACAATGAGCAGTTCTTC
clone_size: -; d_call: -; j_call: TRBJ1-6; v_call: TRBV20-1; cdr3_aa: CSASPLEVTPLHF; cdr3_nt: TGCAGTGCTTCCCCCTTGGAGGTGACACCCCTCCACTTT
clone_size: -; d_call: -; j_call: TRBJ2-5; v_call: TRBV24-1; cdr3_aa: CATSDRRGTQYF; cdr3_nt: TGTGCCACCAGTGATCGCCGGGGGACCCAGTACTTC
clone_size: -; d_call: -; j_call: TRBJ2-3; v_call: TRBV10-1; cdr3_aa: CASSDGLPSGVPDTQYF; cdr3_nt: TGCGCCAGCAGTGACGGGTTACCGTCGGGGGTCCCAGATACGCAGTATTTT
clone_size: -; d_call: -; j_call: TRBJ2-2; v_call: TRBV10-2; cdr3_aa: CASKANTGELFF; cdr3_nt: TGCGCCAGCAAGGCGAACACCGGGGAGCTGTTTTTT
clone_size: -; d_call: TRBD2; j_call: TRBJ2-1; v_call: TRBV2; cdr3_aa: CASSYLAGGVEQFF; cdr3_nt: TGTGCCAGCAGTTACTTAGCGGGGGGGGTTGAGCAGTTCTTC
clone_size: -; d_call: -; j_call: TRBJ2-1; v_call: TRBV7-3; cdr3_aa: CASSPISSYNEQFF; cdr3_nt: TGTGCCAGCAGCCCTATCAGCTCCTACAATGAGCAGTTCTTC
clone_size: few; d_call: -; j_call: TRBJ2-1; v_call: TRBV3-1; cdr3_aa: CASSQRGNEQFF; cdr3_nt: TGTGCCAGCAGCCAAAGGGGGAATGAGCAGTTCTTC
clone_size: -; d_call: TRBD2; j_call: TRBJ2-5; v_call: TRBV15; cdr3_aa: CATSRGLAQETQYF; cdr3_nt: TGTGCCACCAGCAGAGGACTAGCACAAGAGACCCAGTACTTC
clone_size: many; d_call: TRBD1; j_call: TRBJ1-1; v_call: TRBV4-3; cdr3_aa: CASSLRTGDTEAFF; cdr3_nt: TGCGCCAGCAGCCTCCGGACAGGGGACACTGAAGCTTTCTTT
clone_size: few; d_call: -; j_call: TRBJ2-2; v_call: TRBV6-5; cdr3_aa: CASSQPGGGRTGELFF; cdr3_nt: TGTGCCAGCAGTCAACCTGGGGGGGGCCGGACCGGGGAGCTGTTTTTT
clone_size: -; d_call: -; j_call: TRBJ1-1; v_call: TRBV12-3/TRBV12-4; cdr3_aa: CASSPQGDGEAFF; cdr3_nt: TGTGCCAGCAGTCCCCAAGGGGACGGCGAAGCTTTCTTT
clone_size: -; d_call: TRBD2; j_call: TRBJ2-1; v_call: TRBV7-6; cdr3_aa: CASSSKPLAGDYNEQFF; cdr3_nt: TGTGCCAGCAGCTCCAAGCCTTTAGCGGGGGACTACAATGAGCAGTTCTTC
clone_size: -; d_call: -; j_call: TRBJ1-6; v_call: TRBV4-2; cdr3_aa: CASSQLSDRGVRSGSPLHF; cdr3_nt: TGTGCCAGCAGCCAATTGTCAGACCGCGGGGTCAGGTCGGGATCACCCCTCCACTTT
clone_size: -; d_call: TRBD2; j_call: TRBJ2-3; v_call: TRBV4-1; cdr3_aa: CASSQVASGVSLGTDTQYF; cdr3_nt: TGCGCCAGCAGCCAAGTCGCTAGCGGGGTAAGCTTGGGCACAGATACGCAGTATTTT
clone_size: few; d_call: TRBD2; j_call: TRBJ2-1; v_call: TRBV24-1; cdr3_aa: CATSDPGLASEQFF; cdr3_nt: TGTGCCACCAGTGATCCCGGACTAGCTTCTGAGCAGTTCTTC
clone_size: -; d_call: -; j_call: TRBJ2-2; v_call: TRBV5-1; cdr3_aa: CASSFELVATGELFF; cdr3_nt: TGCGCCAGCAGCTTTGAACTAGTTGCCACCGGGGAGCTGTTTTTT
clone_size: -; d_call: -; j_call: TRBJ1-6; v_call: TRBV20-1; cdr3_aa: CSARSAADSSYNSPLHF; cdr3_nt: TGCAGTGCTAGATCGGCAGCCGACAGCTCCTATAATTCACCCCTCCACTTT
clone_size: few; d_call: TRBD1; j_call: TRBJ1-4; v_call: TRBV5-1; cdr3_aa: CASSPGTGGRATNEKLFF; cdr3_nt: TGCGCCAGCAGCCCAGGGACAGGGGGGCGTGCAACTAATGAAAAACTGTTTTTT
clone_size: -; d_call: -; j_call: TRBJ1-5; v_call: TRBV12-3/TRBV12-4; cdr3_aa: CASTLQGTIQPQHF; cdr3_nt: TGTGCCAGCACCCTCCAGGGTACAATTCAGCCCCAGCATTTT
clone_size: -; d_call: -; j_call: TRBJ2-2; v_call: TRBV7-9; cdr3_aa: CASSVGELFF; cdr3_nt: TGTGCCAGCAGCGTTGGGGAGCTGTTTTTT
clone_size: -; d_call: -; j_call: TRBJ1-5; v_call: TRBV9; cdr3_aa: CASSVDTGQPQHF; cdr3_nt: TGTGCCAGCAGCGTAGATACGGGACAGCCCCAGCATTTT
clone_size: many; d_call: TRBD1; j_call: TRBJ2-3; v_call: TRBV12-3/TRBV12-4; cdr3_aa: CASSRTGTYTDTQYF; cdr3_nt: TGTGCCAGCAGCAGGACAGGGACCTACACAGATACGCAGTATTTT
clone_size: many; d_call: -; j_call: TRBJ2-5; v_call: TRBV5-1; cdr3_aa: CASSFGSTQETQYF; cdr3_nt: TGCGCCAGCAGCTTCGGGAGTACCCAAGAGACCCAGTACTTC
clone_size: few; d_call: -; j_call: TRBJ1-2; v_call: TRBV5-1; cdr3_aa: CASSLAGLTGKGYTF; cdr3_nt: TGCGCCAGCAGCTTGGCAGGTTTAACAGGGAAAGGCTACACCTTC
clone_size: -; d_call: TRBD1; j_call: TRBJ2-7; v_call: TRBV19; cdr3_aa: CASSKGQATYEQYF; cdr3_nt: TGTGCCAGTAGCAAGGGACAGGCGACCTACGAGCAGTACTTC
clone_size: many; d_call: TRBD1; j_call: TRBJ1-2; v_call: TRBV6-1; cdr3_aa: CATDGQGRGYTF; cdr3_nt: TGTGCCACGGACGGACAGGGTCGGGGCTACACCTTC
clone_size: -; d_call: -; j_call: TRBJ1-5; v_call: TRBV12-3/TRBV12-4; cdr3_aa: CASNSQGSSNQPQHF; cdr3_nt: TGTGCCAGCAATTCTCAGGGCAGTTCCAATCAGCCCCAGCATTTT
clone_size: few; d_call: -; j_call: TRBJ2-1; v_call: TRBV7-2; cdr3_aa: CASSPQGWSYNEQFF; cdr3_nt: TGTGCCAGCAGCCCCCAGGGTTGGTCCTACAATGAGCAGTTCTTC
clone_size: -; d_call: -; j_call: TRBJ2-6; v_call: TRBV7-9; cdr3_aa: CASSLGDPGLLSGANVLTF; cdr3_nt: TGTGCCAGCAGCTTAGGGGACCCGGGACTCCTCTCTGGGGCCAACGTCCTGACTTTC
clone_size: few; d_call: -; j_call: TRBJ2-3; v_call: TRBV12-3/TRBV12-4; cdr3_aa: CASKGLPSTDTQYF; cdr3_nt: TGTGCCAGCAAGGGGCTACCTAGCACAGATACGCAGTATTTT
clone_size: -; d_call: -; j_call: TRBJ2-7; v_call: TRBV5-1; cdr3_aa: CASSLWHYSSHEQYF; cdr3_nt: TGCGCCAGCAGCTTGTGGCATTACAGTTCCCACGAGCAGTACTTC
clone_size: few; d_call: -; j_call: TRBJ1-1; v_call: TRBV5-1; cdr3_aa: CASRRGRGAEAFF; cdr3_nt: TGCGCCAGCAGACGGGGGCGAGGTGCTGAAGCTTTCTTT
clone_size: few; d_call: -; j_call: TRBJ1-1; v_call: TRBV29-1; cdr3_aa: CSVTPMNTEAFF; cdr3_nt: TGCAGCGTGACGCCAATGAACACTGAAGCTTTCTTT
clone_size: few; d_call: TRBD1; j_call: TRBJ2-2; v_call: TRBV19; cdr3_aa: CASTPQGVTGELFF; cdr3_nt: TGTGCCAGTACTCCCCAGGGGGTAACCGGGGAGCTGTTTTTT
clone_size: few; d_call: -; j_call: TRBJ2-7; v_call: TRBV10-3; cdr3_aa: CAISANYEQYF; cdr3_nt: TGTGCCATCAGCGCGAACTACGAGCAGTACTTC